This paragraph reports one TCR beta chain. Antigen specificity is unknown. These data are taken from a study of monozygotic twins with inflammatory bowel disease. Study-wide points: Using the inverse Simpson index, IBD patients had lower TCRbeta diversity than healthy co-twins.

Each TCR library used 3500 ng of total RNA. The unique tags termed UMIs, each holding a 6-nucleotide sample barcode, were added by means of template switching. Following a re-call of the 5' RACE reads, TCRdb has one entry per CDR3 protein and lacks DNA. The listing contains around 140,000 distinct CDR3 sequences. This CDR3 is built from 15 residues. The germline V gene encodes CDR1 LNHNV and CDR2 YYDKDF (reference sequence). The sample comprised blood. This receptor was taken from a human donor with ulcerative colitis or Crohn's disease, or a healthy co-twin of an affected twin (not recorded which). The chain joins TRBV15 to TRBJ2-7. CDR3 loop: CATSRAAGRSYEQYF.